These 18 T cell receptor beta chains share one sample of origin, sequenced in a study of CD8 T cells in ankylosing spondylitis (dated by TCRdb to about 2017). General findings and caveats noted by the study authors: A TCR beta motif of about 8 highly homologous amino acid variants appeared characteristic of blood from ankylosing spondylitis patients.

Their specific antigens are unknown. Libraries were constructed by 5' RACE. The listed sequencing device is Illumina HiSeq 2500. TCRdb trimmed the raw reads at Q25, called clones with MiXCR and kept productive beta chains. For every CDR3 protein sequence, its rows merge into one entry that carries the most common genes and DNA. Here the sample has 470,000 or so distinct CDR3 sequences; 26% occur a single time. The ten largest clones take up roughly 0.9% of the sample. The sequenced material came from blood, either unsorted or a sorted T cell fraction (not recorded which). All receptors come from a male donor with ankylosing spondylitis.

This clonotype was counted only a few times. The V and J genes are TRBV30 and TRBJ2-3, with TRBD2 as a possible D gene (6 bases). V was trimmed by 3 bases and J by 8 bases, leaving 12 bases between them. This CDR3 is built from 12 residues. CDR1 and CDR2 from the germline V gene are GTSNPN and SVGIG (reference sequence). CDR3: CAWSRTKGTQYF. The CDR3 DNA reads TGTGCCTGGAGCCGGACTAAGGGTACGCAGTATTTT.

This clonotype was observed a handful of times. The chain joins TRBV12-5 to TRBJ2-1, with D maybe TRBD1 (5 bases). Germline lookup yields CDR1 LGHNT and CDR2 FRNRAP. The CDR3 length is 14 residues. V lost 1 base and J lost 7, with 11 bases in between. The CDR3 sequence is CASGLGRVRNEQFF. In nucleotides, the CDR3 is TGTGCTAGTGGTTTGGGCAGGGTAAGGAATGAGCAGTTCTTC.

The chain has TRBV20-1 and TRBJ2-7; 9 bases agree with TRBD1. CDR3 length equals 14 residues. Germline CDR1 and CDR2: DFQATT and SNEGSKA (reference sequence). The trim removed 6 bases at V and 7 bases at J, leaving 13 bases unmatched. CDR3 coding DNA: TGCAGTGCCCGTAGACGGGACAGGGTTGAAGAGCAGTACTTC. Translation gives CSARRRDRVEEQYF.

The table lists this clonotype with many counts. This sequence joins TRBV6-2 or TRBV6-3 and TRBJ1-4; D call uncertain. The length of the CDR3 is 12 residues. The V end lost 2 bases, the J end lost 6 bases, and 4 bases lay between the germline ends. Germline CDR1 reads MNHEY; CDR2 reads SVGEGT. CDR3 bases: TGTGCCAGCAGTTACCGTGATGAAAAACTGTTTTTT. Residues: CASSYRDEKLFF.

This clonotype has only one observation. This chain connects TRBV5-6 to TRBJ1-6, with 7 bases that match TRBD1. Losses at the gene ends were 0 bases for V and 4 bases for J; bases not matched to a gene: 7. CDR3 length equals 17 residues. Germline V gene sequence: CDR1 SGHDT, CDR2 YYEEEE. In DNA, the CDR3 is TGTGCCAGCAGCTTGGGCGACAGGGTGGAATATAATTCACCCCTCCACTTT. Its translation: CASSLGDRVEYNSPLHF.

The CDR3, as DNA: TGTGCCAGCAGTTACTCGGTCAGCGGGAGCCATGGAGATACGCAGTATTTT. It specifies CASSYSVSGSHGDTQYF. V and J are TRBV6-2 or TRBV6-3 and TRBJ2-3; the match to TRBD2 covers 8 bases. With V trimmed by 0 bases and J by 5 bases, 10 bases remained unmatched. The CDR3 is 17 residues long. Germline CDR1 reads MNHEY; CDR2 reads SVGEGT.

This clonotype was observed a few times. The CDR3 DNA reads TGTGCCAGCAGTTTGCCGGGACGGGTCAATCAGCCCCAGCATTTT. It is translated as CASSLPGRVNQPQHF. This chain connects TRBV12-3 or TRBV12-4 to TRBJ1-5; D possibly corresponds to TRBD1 (5 bases). V lost 3 bases, J lost 3 bases, and 12 bases lay in between. This CDR3 spans 15 amino acids.

This clonotype was counted a few times. The rearrangement joins TRBV12-3 or TRBV12-4 to TRBJ1-1; perhaps TRBD1 as D (5 bases). V was shortened by 2 bases and J by 0 bases, with 7 bases between the two germline ends. This CDR3 is built from 14 residues. CDR3 loop: CASSLQQVNTEAFF. The CDR3 DNA reads as TGTGCCAGCAGTTTACAACAGGTGAACACTGAAGCTTTCTTT.

This clonotype has just a few counts. J is TRBJ2-1 and V is TRBV29-1, with TRBD2 matching 16 bases. From germline, CDR1 is SQVTM and CDR2 ANQGSEA. There are 15 residues in the CDR3. After removal of 4 bases from V and 8 bases from J, the junction contained 5 bases not matched to a gene. Written as DNA, the CDR3 is TGCAGCGTTGTTCCGGGACTAGCGGGAGGGGATGAGCAGTTCTTC. Translated, it gives CSVVPGLAGGDEQFF.

The CDR3 sequence: CAWSVVGSLDQPQHF. The DNA for the CDR3 is TGTGCCTGGAGTGTAGTAGGCAGCCTCGATCAGCCCCAGCATTTT. The J gene is TRBJ1-5, the V gene TRBV30; D remains unclear. Germline V CDR1 and CDR2: GTSNPN, SVGIG (reference sequence). Trimming removed 0 bases at V and 5 bases at J, with 14 bases between. The CDR3 has 15 amino acids. Full variable domain (remainder filled in from reference TRBV30 and TRBJ1-5): SQTIHQWPATLVQPVGSPLSLECTVEGTSNPNLYWYRQAAGRGLQLLFYSVGIGQISSEVPQNLSASRPQDRQFILSSKKLLLSDSGFYLCAWSVVGSLDQPQHFGDGTRLSIL.

This clonotype was seen only a few times. This sequence joins TRBV3-1 and TRBJ2-3, with 7 positions matching TRBD2. The CDR3 covers 15 residues. V shed 1 base, J shed 6 bases, and the junction held 7 bases outside the gene matches. Germline CDR1 LGHDT, CDR2 YNNKEL (reference sequence). The CDR3 loop reads CASSQGTGRRDTQYF. The CDR3 DNA sequence: TGTGCCAGCAGCCAAGGAACCGGGAGGAGGGATACGCAGTATTTT.

V usage is TRBV7-2 and J usage is TRBJ1-2; D gene unclear. Germline CDR1 SGHTA, CDR2 FQGNSA. CDR3 length equals 12 residues. Trimming cost V 5 bases and J 6 bases, with 10 bases left between them. DNA for the CDR3: TGTGCCAGCAGCCCCTACAGAGATGGCTACACCTTC. Translation gives CASSPYRDGYTF.

Concerning this clonotype itself: A read error may explain this, as a much larger clone is one base away. This chain links TRBV4-1 with TRBJ2-1; possible D gene TRBD2, 7 bases. Deletions cut 2 bases from V and 5 bases from J, with 13 bases between. Germline values: CDR1 MGHRA, CDR2 YSYEKL. The CDR3 runs 15 residues. CDR3 nucleotide sequence: TGCGCCAGCAGCCAAAGGGGGAGGGGTGACAATGAGCAGTTCTTC. Translation gives CASSQRGRGDNEQFF.

The V call is TRBV5-1, the J call TRBJ2-3; 8 positions agree with TRBD1. Germline trimming cut 0 bases from V and 6 bases from J; bases unmatched to any gene: 12. This CDR3 comprises 17 residues. Germline V gene lookup returns CDR1 SGHRS and CDR2 YFSETQ. CDR3 protein: CASSLGGTGQVVDTQYF. In DNA, the CDR3 is TGCGCCAGCAGCTTGGGGGGGACAGGTCAAGTGGTGGATACGCAGTATTTT.

This clonotype appeared once. The chain couples TRBV5-1 to TRBJ1-3, with 7 positions matching TRBD1. Germline V gives CDR1 SGHRS, CDR2 YFSETQ. V was clipped by 4 bases and J by 0 bases; unmatched bases: 4. The CDR3 is 15 amino acids. The CDR3 DNA follows: TGCGCCAGCAGCGGGGACAGCTACTCTGGAAACACCATATATTTT. It encodes CASSGDSYSGNTIYF.

This clonotype occurred a few times. The rearrangement links TRBV12-3 or TRBV12-4 to TRBJ2-3, with 7 bases matching TRBD2. V was pared by 5 bases and J by 6 bases, with 11 bases of the junction left unmatched. CDR3 length: 15 residues. The CDR3: CASSPDPGGGDTQYF. The DNA of the CDR3 is TGTGCCAGCAGTCCCGACCCGGGAGGCGGGGATACGCAGTATTTT.

The chain links TRBV20-1 to TRBJ2-7; tentatively, D is TRBD2 (5 bases). CDR3 length equals 13 residues. V lost 5 bases, J lost 1 base, and 12 bases lay in between. Germline V gene lookup returns CDR1 DFQATT and CDR2 SNEGSKA (reference sequence). CDR3 protein: CSAAVLGSYEQYF. CDR3 nucleotides: TGCAGTGCTGCTGTACTAGGGTCCTACGAGCAGTACTTC.

V usage is TRBV11-2 and J usage is TRBJ2-3; 15 nucleotides match TRBD2. The V and J ends lost 5 bases and 0 bases, in that order; junction bases with no gene match: 3. There are 17 residues in the CDR3. From germline, CDR1 is SGHAT and CDR2 FQNNGV. For the CDR3, the DNA is TGTGCCAGCAGCCCGGGACTAGCGGGAGGAAGCACAGATACGCAGTATTTT. Its translation: CASSPGLAGGSTDTQYF.